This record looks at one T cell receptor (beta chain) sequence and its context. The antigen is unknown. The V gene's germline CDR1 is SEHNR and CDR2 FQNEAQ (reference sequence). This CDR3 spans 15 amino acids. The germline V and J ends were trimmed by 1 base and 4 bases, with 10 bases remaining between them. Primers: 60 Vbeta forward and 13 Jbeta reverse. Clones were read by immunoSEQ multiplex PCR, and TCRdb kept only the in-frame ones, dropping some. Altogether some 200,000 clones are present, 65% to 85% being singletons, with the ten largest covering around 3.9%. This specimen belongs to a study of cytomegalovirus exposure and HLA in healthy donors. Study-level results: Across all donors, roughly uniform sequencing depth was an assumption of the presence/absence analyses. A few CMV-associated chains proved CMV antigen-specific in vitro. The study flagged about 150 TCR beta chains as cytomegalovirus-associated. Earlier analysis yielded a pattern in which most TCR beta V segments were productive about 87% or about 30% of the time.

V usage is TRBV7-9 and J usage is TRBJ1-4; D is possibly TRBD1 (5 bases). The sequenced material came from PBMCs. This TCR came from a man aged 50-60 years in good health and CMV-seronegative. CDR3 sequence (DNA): TGTGCCAGCAGCTTAGGAGCGGGACTTAATGAAAAACTGTTTTTT. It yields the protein CASSLGAGLNEKLFF.